This T cell receptor beta chain comes out of a study of CD8+CD57+ T cells in acquired aplastic anemia. Turning to the study itself: Across the sorted CD4+ and CD8+ cells, DNA amounts averaged approximately 3.1 ug.

Study findings and constraints: Significant differences in CD8+ Simpson's diversity were not observed between patients and controls.

Concerning this clonotype itself: Its specificity is not known.

CD8+CD57+ cell expansion, shown by flow cytometry, had occurred in the patients selected for sequencing. Everyone among the patients had severe acquired aplastic anemia. Each patient gave a blood sample that was collected before any therapy had been received. The CDR3 covers 15 residues. V gave up 5 bases and J gave up 0 bases, with 14 bases separating them. The germline V gene encodes CDR1 SGHAT and CDR2 FQDESV (reference sequence). Researchers used genomic DNA as the template to profile TCR beta VDJ and CDR3. MiXCR, applied by TCRdb to the reads, yields one record per CDR3 protein. The sample lists roughly 500,000 distinct CDR3 sequences; under 40% were seen once.

This sequence originates from a human donor with aplastic anemia. This chain connects TRBV11-1 to TRBJ2-7, with D possibly being TRBD1 (5 bases). The sequencing input was sorted CD4+, CD8+, or CD8+CD57+ T cells (not recorded which) from PBMCs. CDR3 sequence (DNA): TGTGCCAGCAGCGGTGTCAGGGTAGCCTCCTACGAGCAGTACTTC. It yields the protein CASSGVRVASYEQYF.